This T cell receptor beta chain was sequenced for a study of CD8+ T cells in alopecia areata. For the study at large: The investigators scored severity in treated patients by the percentage of affected scalp area.

Study-wide results and limits: Within the top 100, expanded CD8+ clones significantly decreased with tofacitinib, as did scalp clonality. Scalp sample sequencing also detects resident alphabeta T cells of normal skin.

cDNA serving as the sequencing template came from extracted, reverse transcribed RNA. Method: immunoSEQ multiplex PCR; TCRdb's copy keeps in-frame clones and lacks some. This sample has fewer than 200,000 clones, with around 59% found just once. Comment on this clone: Its antigen is currently unknown.

The treatment is: oral pan-JAK inhibitor, 5-10 mg twice daily. Peripheral blood and lesional scalp punch biopsies were taken from alopecia areata patients. The input for sequencing was CD4+ T cells sorted from blood, taken at week 24, from a patient treated with tofacitinib. The sequence was collected from a human donor with alopecia areata.

The CDR3 nucleotides are TGCGCCAGCAGCCTCGTTGACAGGGCAGGTGAAAAACTGTTTTTT. Protein product: CASSLVDRAGEKLFF. The chain couples TRBV4-1 to TRBJ1-4, with 7 bases fitting TRBD1. This CDR3 has 15 amino acids. Per germline, CDR1 MGHRA and CDR2 YSYEKL. The V and J ends lost 4 bases and 7 bases, in that order; junction bases with no gene match: 9.